The 20 T cell receptor beta chains listed next were all sequenced from one sample in a study of cytomegalovirus exposure and HLA in healthy donors. In the PCR, 60 Vbeta and 13 Jbeta primers were used. Here immunoSEQ multiplex PCR was the method, and the copy in TCRdb shows in-frame clones only, minus some. The table records some 110,000 clones, around 10% of them present only once. Input material: PBMCs. The receptor set was obtained from a man aged 25 to 40 in good health and CMV-seronegative.

The V call is TRBV2, the J call TRBJ2-7, with a possible D match to TRBD1 (5 bases). Trimming stripped 1 base from V and 0 bases from J, with 19 bases between. The CDR3 spans 18 residues. Per germline, CDR1 SNHLY and CDR2 FYNNEI. The CDR3 DNA reads TGTGCCAGCAGTGAAGTGGTACAGGTTTCTGGACCCTCCTACGAGCAGTACTTC. This gives the protein CASSEVVQVSGPSYEQYF.

This chain links TRBV15 with TRBJ2-3; 9 bases align to TRBD1. This CDR3 spans 16 amino acids. J gave up 2 bases and V 2 bases, and 5 bases lay outside the gene matches. CDR1 and CDR2 (germline): LNHNV, YYDKDF (reference sequence). The CDR3 sequence: CATSRTGTGTTDTQYF. As DNA, the CDR3 is TGTGCCACCAGCAGAACCGGGACAGGGACCACAGATACGCAGTATTTT.

The rearrangement uses TRBV30 and TRBJ2-1, with TRBD2 matching 14 bases. The germline V gene encodes CDR1 GTSNPN and CDR2 SVGIG (reference sequence). The V gene end was trimmed by 5 bases and the J gene end by 5 bases; junction bases not matched to a gene: 11. The CDR3 has 17 residues. As DNA, the CDR3 is TGTGCCTGGGCGGGACTAGCGGGAGTCCCTTGGAACAATGAGCAGTTCTTC. Translated, it gives CAWAGLAGVPWNNEQFF.

As DNA, the CDR3 is TGTGCCGTCGGGGTTGGCGAGCAGTACTTC. Translating gives CAVGVGEQYF. The chain is built from TRBV11-2 and TRBJ2-7, with a tentative D call TRBD2 (5 bases). Trimming stripped 11 bases from V and 6 bases from J, with 11 bases between. In germline, CDR1 is SGHAT, CDR2 FQNNGV. CDR3 length: 10 residues.

This clone came up a few times. The chain joins TRBV18 to TRBJ2-1; D is perhaps TRBD1 (5 bases). The germline gives CDR1 KGHSH, CDR2 LQKENI. The CDR3 is made up of 17 amino acids. The V end lost 6 bases, the J end lost 1 base, and 19 bases lay between the germline ends. CDR3 residues: CASSGQGFQISYNEQFF. In DNA, the CDR3 is TGTGCCAGCTCGGGGCAGGGTTTCCAGATTTCCTACAATGAGCAGTTCTTC. The full variable domain, in which reference TRBV18 and TRBJ2-1 provide the parts outside the CDR3, is NAGVMQNPRHLVRRRGQEARLRCSPMKGHSHVYWYRQLPEEGLKFMVYLQKENIIDESGMPKERFSAEFPKEGPSILRIQQVVRGDSAAYFCASSGQGFQISYNEQFFGPGTRLTVL.

The chain carries TRBV4-3 and TRBJ2-1, with TRBD1 matching over 8 bases. The CDR3 consists of 14 residues. Losses at the gene ends were 1 base for V and 8 bases for J; bases not matched to a gene: 4. Germline lookup yields CDR1 LGHNA and CDR2 YSLEER. In nucleotides, the CDR3 is TGCGCCAGCAGCCAAGGGGCAGGGGGCTATGAGCAGTTCTTC. It yields the protein CASSQGAGGYEQFF.

This chain joins TRBV2 and TRBJ2-1; possible D gene TRBD1, 6 bases. This CDR3 comprises 13 residues. The V and J ends lost 4 bases and 7 bases respectively, with 11 bases between them. Germline lookup yields CDR1 SNHLY and CDR2 FYNNEI. The CDR3, as DNA: TGTGCCAGCAGTGCGTTAAGGGGGAATGAGCAGTTCTTC. Amino acid sequence: CASSALRGNEQFF.

The sample holds a few counts of this clone. The chain carries TRBV5-1 and TRBJ1-2; TRBD1 matches 7 bases. CDR1 and CDR2 from the germline V gene are SGHRS and YFSETQ. J was trimmed by 5 bases and V by 0 bases; bases with no gene match: 10. This CDR3 region has 16 residues. CDR3 sequence reads: CASSLAGRVQGYGYTF. The DNA for the CDR3 is TGCGCCAGCAGCTTGGCCGGGCGTGTACAGGGGTATGGCTACACCTTC.

This clone was detected only a few times. The genes are TRBV10-2 and TRBJ2-7; the match to TRBD2 covers 10 bases. The J segment lost 3 bases and the V segment lost 10 bases, leaving 12 bases of the junction unmatched. The germline V gene encodes CDR1 WSHSY and CDR2 SAAADI. This CDR3 has 15 residues. The DNA of the CDR3 is TGCGCCACCGAACTAGCGGGATCCTCTCTCTACGAGCAGTACTTC. This gives the protein CATELAGSSLYEQYF.

On this clone: An end of the junction does not agree with germline; a read error may underlie this. This chain joins TRBV6-5 and TRBJ1-1; 7 nucleotides match TRBD1. CDR1 and CDR2 (germline): MNHEY, SVGAGI. This CDR3 has 15 amino acids. CDR3 protein: CAGSYSAGGSTEAFF. The CDR3 region has the DNA TGTGCCGGCAGTTACTCGGCAGGGGGGAGCACTGAAGCTTTCTTT.

V is TRBV6-4 and J is TRBJ1-3, with unresolved D. From germline, CDR1 is MRHNA and CDR2 SNTAGT. This CDR3 has 12 amino acids. With 6 bases removed from V and 4 bases from J, the gap between germline ends came to 7 bases. The CDR3 protein is CASRKQGNTIYF. CDR3 nucleotides: TGTGCCAGCAGAAAACAGGGAAACACCATATATTTT.

This clone was counted only a few times. The chain couples TRBV29-1 to TRBJ1-1; maybe TRBD1 (5 bases). Germline CDR1 is SQVTM and CDR2 is ANQGSEA. The CDR3 has 14 amino acids. The germline V and J ends were trimmed by 4 bases and 5 bases, with 17 bases remaining between them. The CDR3 loop reads CSVGSVRVETEAFF. Written as DNA, the CDR3 is TGCAGCGTTGGATCGGTCAGGGTTGAAACTGAAGCTTTCTTT. The full variable domain, rest sourced from reference TRBV29-1 and TRBJ1-1, is SAVISQKPSRDICQRGTSLTIQCQVDSQVTMMFWYRQQPGQSLTLIATANQGSEATYESGFVIDKFPISRPNLTFSTLTVSNMSPEDSSIYLCSVGSVRVETEAFFGQGTRLTVV.

The V gene is TRBV10-1, the J gene TRBJ2-3; no reliable D call. V was clipped by 0 bases and J by 3 bases, with 4 bases between them. Germline V CDR1 and CDR2: WNHNN, SYGVQD (reference sequence). This CDR3 contains 13 residues. The CDR3 bases are TGCGCCAGCAGTGAGTCCGGGACAGATACGCAGTATTTT. Its protein product is CASSESGTDTQYF.

The chain employs TRBV7-6 and TRBJ2-7; D is possibly TRBD2 (5 bases). The CDR3 covers 15 residues. With 2 bases removed from V and 5 bases from J, the gap between germline ends came to 16 bases. CDR1 and CDR2 (germline): SGHVS, FNYEAQ. The CDR3: CASSLNEGNFNEQYF. The DNA of the CDR3 is TGTGCCAGCAGCTTAAACGAGGGAAACTTCAACGAGCAGTACTTC.

This chain connects TRBV28 to TRBJ2-2; tentative D call: TRBD2 (6 bases). This CDR3 is 15 amino acids long. In germline, CDR1 is MDHEN, CDR2 SYDVKM. V was clipped by 3 bases and J by 5 bases, with 13 bases between them. As DNA, the CDR3 is TGTGCCAGCAGTTTGGAGACTAGTAGGACCGGGGAGCTGTTTTTT. Translation: CASSLETSRTGELFF.

The rearrangement links TRBV6-5 to TRBJ2-2; tentative D call: TRBD2 (5 bases). The CDR3 consists of 13 residues. The germline gives CDR1 MNHEY, CDR2 SVGAGI. The V end lost 6 bases, the J end lost 1 base, and 6 bases lay between the germline ends. CDR3 nucleotide sequence: TGTGCCAGCAGCGGACTGAACACCGGGGAGCTGTTTTTT. It yields the protein CASSGLNTGELFF.

This clone was detected a few times. This chain links TRBV9 with TRBJ2-7, with 11 positions matching TRBD2. The CDR3 is made up of 15 amino acids. After removal of 0 bases from V and 3 bases from J, the junction contained 2 bases not matched to a gene. Germline CDR1 SGDLS, CDR2 YYNGEE. DNA of the CDR3: TGTGCCAGCAGCGTAGGGACTAGCGGGTACTACGAGCAGTACTTC. This gives the protein CASSVGTSGYYEQYF.

The chain links TRBV15 to TRBJ2-1; D is unclear. The V end lost 3 bases, the J end lost 5 bases, and 14 bases lay between the germline ends. Per germline, CDR1 LNHNV and CDR2 YYDKDF (reference sequence). This CDR3 region has 15 residues. CDR3 region: CATSSLAPEDNEQFF. In DNA form, the CDR3 reads TGTGCCACCAGCAGTCTCGCCCCCGAGGACAATGAGCAGTTCTTC.

V gene TRBV4-1 combines with J gene TRBJ2-7, with 8 bases identical to TRBD1. The CDR3 is made up of 14 amino acids. Germline values: CDR1 MGHRA, CDR2 YSYEKL. The V segment lost 4 bases and the J segment 3 bases; nucleotides outside the gene matches: 5. The CDR3 DNA follows: TGCGCCAGCAGCCCAAAGGACAGGGACTACGAGCAGTACTTC. It yields the protein CASSPKDRDYEQYF.

This clone was detected only a few times. This chain joins TRBV7-9 and TRBJ1-3, with a possible D match to TRBD1 (6 bases). Germline V gene lookup returns CDR1 SEHNR and CDR2 FQNEAQ (reference sequence). The CDR3 has 14 residues. Trimming cost V 3 bases and J 4 bases, with 10 bases left between them. In nucleotides, the CDR3 is TGTGCCAGCAGCTTGTACAGGGCCGGAAACACCATATATTTT. This sequence encodes CASSLYRAGNTIYF.